A single sample is the source of the 24 T cell receptor beta chains below, sequenced in a study of cytomegalovirus exposure and HLA in healthy donors. Primers for the PCR totalled 60 Vbeta and 13 Jbeta. Clones were sequenced by immunoSEQ multiplex PCR, and TCRdb holds only the in-frame ones, with some missing. The table has roughly 100,000 clones, approximately 64% seen once; the top ten hold approximately 5.8%. The source material was PBMCs. These receptors were taken from a boy younger than 18 in good health and CMV-seropositive.

This clone was found a few times. The chain is built from TRBV15 and TRBJ2-5; 12 bases align to TRBD2. The J call may not be correct, given that the DNA end is closer to TRBJ2-7. CDR3 length equals 15 residues. Germline V gene data show CDR1 as LNHNV and CDR2 as YYDKDF (reference sequence). In DNA form, the CDR3 reads TGTGCCACCAGGCCTAGGACTAGCGGGGACTACGAGCAGTACTTC. Translation: CATRPRTSGDYEQYF.

The chain is built from TRBV30 and TRBJ2-1, with TRBD2 as a possible D gene (5 bases). Trimming stripped 6 bases from V and 6 bases from J, with 9 bases between. The CDR3 is 11 amino acids. The germline gives CDR1 GTSNPN, CDR2 SVGIG (reference sequence). CDR3 bases: TGTGCCTGCCCCCGGGGCAATGAGCAGTTCTTC. It translates to CACPRGNEQFF.

V is TRBV7-9 and J is TRBJ2-2, with D perhaps matching TRBD2 (5 bases). CDR3 length: 16 amino acids. V shed 4 bases and J shed 5 bases, with 17 bases lying between them. Germline assignment: CDR1 SEHNR and CDR2 FQNEAQ (reference sequence). The CDR3 is CASSSGPGDETGELFF. CDR3 DNA: TGTGCCAGCAGCTCCGGGCCCGGGGATGAGACCGGGGAGCTGTTTTTT.

This clone has only a few counts. This chain connects TRBV5-1 to TRBJ2-5, with a possible D match to TRBD1 (5 bases). V was shortened by 0 bases and J by 7 bases, with 19 bases between the two germline ends. CDR3 length: 16 amino acids. Looked up from germline, CDR1 is SGHRS and CDR2 is YFSETQ. In DNA form, the CDR3 reads TGCGCCAGCAGCTTGGCCGCCAGGGCCCAAGAATGGACCCAGTACTTC. Translated: CASSLAARAQEWTQYF.

The genes are TRBV7-2 and TRBJ2-7, with D maybe TRBD2 (6 bases). Germline assignment: CDR1 SGHTA and CDR2 FQGNSA. V gave up 1 base and J gave up 2 bases, with 15 bases separating them. This CDR3 has 16 amino acids. The chain's CDR3 is CASSLEGAGLTYEQYF. DNA of the CDR3: TGTGCCAGCAGCTTAGAAGGAGCGGGCCTCACCTACGAGCAGTACTTC.

The rearrangement uses TRBV5-1 and TRBJ1-1; D remains unclear. Trimming stripped 2 bases from V and 0 bases from J, with 5 bases between. In germline, CDR1 is SGHRS, CDR2 YFSETQ. The CDR3 consists of 13 residues. The CDR3 nucleotides are TGCGCCAGCAGCTTTCAGTTGAACACTGAAGCTTTCTTT. Its translation: CASSFQLNTEAFF.

In this sample, this clone turned up a few times. The chain employs TRBV5-4 and TRBJ2-2; D gene ambiguous. The V end was cut by 7 bases, the J end by 6 bases, with 13 bases between. Germline V gene data show CDR1 as SGHNT and CDR2 as YYREEE (reference sequence). The CDR3 has 13 residues. DNA of the CDR3: TGTGCCAGCCGGAGTCAAGTGGCCGGGGAGCTGTTTTTT. The encoded protein is CASRSQVAGELFF.

This clone was seen a handful of times. This sequence joins TRBV14 and TRBJ2-7; unclear D gene. Germline lookup yields CDR1 SGHDN and CDR2 FVKESK. The V and J ends lost 2 bases and 2 bases respectively, with 13 bases between them. The CDR3 length is 15 residues. CDR3 sequence (DNA): TGTGCCAGCAGCCAACTAGTGGTCGGAACCTACGAGCAGTACTTC. Its translation is CASSQLVVGTYEQYF.

The chain combines TRBV30 with TRBJ2-7; 9 bases match TRBD1. This CDR3 has 15 residues. V lost 2 bases and J lost 6; bases outside the gene matches: 11. Germline V gives CDR1 GTSNPN, CDR2 SVGIG (reference sequence). The CDR3, as DNA: TGTGCCTGGAGTCCGCCCGGGACAGGGTTGTCCGAGCAGTACTTC. Translation gives CAWSPPGTGLSEQYF.

The J gene is TRBJ2-1, the V gene TRBV10-2; 9 positions match TRBD2. This CDR3 region has 13 residues. V lost 6 bases and J lost 4; bases outside the gene matches: 1. Germline CDR1 is WSHSY and CDR2 is SAAADI. The CDR3 loop is CASRTSGYNEQFF. In DNA, the CDR3 is TGCGCCAGCAGGACTAGCGGATACAATGAGCAGTTCTTC.

In DNA, the CDR3 is TGTGCCAGCAGTGCCCGGGCAGGGGATTCACCCCTCCACTTT. This encodes CASSARAGDSPLHF. This rearrangement joins TRBV6-1 to TRBJ1-6, with D perhaps TRBD1 (6 bases). Germline V gene data show CDR1 as MNHNS and CDR2 as SASEGT. Trimming took off 4 bases at V and 8 bases at J, with 12 bases between the two ends. The CDR3 is 14 residues long.

The rearrangement joins TRBV9 to TRBJ1-1; D possibly corresponds to TRBD1 (5 bases). CDR3 length: 13 amino acids. Germline lookup yields CDR1 SGDLS and CDR2 YYNGEE. V was trimmed by 4 bases and J by 5 bases, leaving 12 bases between them. The DNA for the CDR3 is TGTGCCAGCAGCCTGGGCGGGGGAACTGAAGCTTTCTTT. It specifies CASSLGGGTEAFF.

Notes on this clone: One end of the junction is discordant with germline, which a read error may explain. This chain uses TRBV5-6 with TRBJ1-2, with D perhaps matching TRBD1 (5 bases). Germline V gene sequence: CDR1 SGHDT, CDR2 YYEEEE. The length of the CDR3 is 13 residues. The CDR3 loop reads CASSLQGNYGYPF. In DNA, the CDR3 is TGTGCCAGCAGCTTGCAGGGAAACTATGGCTACCCCTTC.

The chain carries TRBV5-4 and TRBJ2-5, with D perhaps matching TRBD2 (5 bases). Germline V lookup: CDR1 SGHNT, CDR2 YYREEE (reference sequence). The CDR3 sequence is 13 residues long. Trimming took 5 bases from V and 5 from J, leaving 13 bases between them. CDR3 loop: CASSSGIVETQYF. The CDR3 DNA is TGTGCCAGCAGTTCCGGGATCGTGGAGACCCAGTACTTC.

The V gene is TRBV19, the J gene TRBJ1-2; TRBD1 is a possible D gene (5 bases). The CDR3 extends over 13 amino acids. The germline V gene encodes CDR1 LNHDA and CDR2 SQIVND (reference sequence). V was clipped by 5 bases and J by 4 bases, with 11 bases between them. CDR3 protein: CASSLQDRYGYTF. CDR3 sequence (DNA): TGTGCCAGTAGTTTACAGGACCGCTATGGCTACACCTTC.

The chain is built from TRBV7-9 and TRBJ2-5; D may be TRBD2 (5 bases). The last part of the DNA fits TRBJ2-7 better; the J call may be wrong. CDR3 length: 13 amino acids. Germline V gives CDR1 SEHNR, CDR2 FQNEAQ (reference sequence). In DNA form, the CDR3 reads TGTGCCAGCAGCCCCCCCGGGAACTACGAGCAGTACTTC. It encodes CASSPPGNYEQYF.

CDR3 nucleotides: TGCGCCAGCAGCCAACTCAGGGAAACGCAGTATTTT. Protein: CASSQLRETQYF. The rearrangement links TRBV4-1 to TRBJ2-3; D perhaps matches TRBD1 (5 bases). The CDR3 has 12 residues. CDR1 and CDR2 from the germline V gene are MGHRA and YSYEKL. Trimming stripped 2 bases from V and 9 bases from J, with 9 bases between.

CDR3 residues: CASSLGQSSYEQYF. The CDR3, as DNA: TGCGCCAGCAGCTTGGGACAGAGCTCCTACGAGCAGTACTTC. The V gene is TRBV5-1, the J gene TRBJ2-7, with D perhaps TRBD1 (5 bases). CDR1 and CDR2 (germline): SGHRS, YFSETQ. V lost 0 bases and J lost 0, with 7 bases in between. This CDR3 spans 14 amino acids.

This sequence joins TRBV29-1 and TRBJ1-1; TRBD1 might be the D (5 bases). Germline V gene data show CDR1 as SQVTM and CDR2 as ANQGSEA. The CDR3 contains 11 residues. This CDR3 is CSTRRDTEAFF. Written as DNA, the CDR3 is TGCAGTACTCGCAGGGACACTGAAGCTTTCTTT.

This clone has just a few counts. The chain is built from TRBV5-1 and TRBJ1-4; D perhaps matches TRBD1 (5 bases). V lost 4 bases and J 6 bases, leaving 13 bases between the germline ends. The CDR3 covers 14 residues. Germline V gives CDR1 SGHRS, CDR2 YFSETQ. The CDR3, as DNA: TGCGCCAGCAGCCCCTGGGGCAGTTATGAAAAACTGTTTTTT. The encoded protein is CASSPWGSYEKLFF.

The chain recombines TRBV7-2 with TRBJ2-7; 8 bases match TRBD1. CDR1 and CDR2 (germline): SGHTA, FQGNSA. The CDR3 is 14 residues long. Losses at the gene ends were 5 bases for V and 2 bases for J; bases not matched to a gene: 5. The CDR3 reads CASSIRQGPYEQYF. CDR3 bases: TGTGCCAGCAGCATCAGACAGGGGCCCTACGAGCAGTACTTC.

The gene calls are TRBV6-5 and TRBJ2-7; TRBD2 is a possible D gene (5 bases). Trimming removed 0 bases at V and 0 bases at J, with 9 bases between. The CDR3 loop spans 15 amino acids. Germline loops: CDR1 MNHEY, CDR2 SVGAGI. The CDR3 loop reads CASSYSTGSSYEQYF. CDR3 DNA: TGTGCCAGCAGTTACTCGACGGGGAGCTCCTACGAGCAGTACTTC.

This rearrangement joins TRBV7-2 to TRBJ1-5; D gene ambiguous. Germline assignment: CDR1 SGHTA and CDR2 FQGNSA. V was shortened by 5 bases and J by 0 bases, with 20 bases between the two germline ends. The CDR3 has 18 amino acids. The CDR3 loop is CASSPNWEGSISNQPQHF. CDR3 coding DNA: TGTGCCAGCAGCCCAAATTGGGAGGGAAGTATTAGCAATCAGCCCCAGCATTTT.

The genes are TRBV12-5 and TRBJ2-7, with 8 bases aligning to TRBD2. This CDR3 has 13 residues. Germline V gives CDR1 LGHNT, CDR2 FRNRAP. V shed 8 bases, J shed 1 base, and the junction held 4 bases outside the gene matches. The CDR3 coding sequence is TGTGCTAGTTCTAGCGGGCGGTCCTACGAGCAGTACTTC. The encoded protein is CASSSGRSYEQYF.